A selection of T cell receptor beta chains follows, all from one sample in a study of monozygotic twins with inflammatory bowel disease. One entry per CDR3 protein, without DNA, is what TCRdb gives after re-calling the 5' RACE reads. The sample totals about 380,000 distinct CDR3 sequences; its top ten clones hold just over 2.5%. Specimen: blood. Every receptor here comes from a human donor with ulcerative colitis or Crohn's disease, or a healthy co-twin of an affected twin (not recorded which). Both conserved end residues are part of each CDR3.

J gene: TRBJ2-6
V gene: TRBV5-8
CDR3 protein: CASSLGVDSGANVLTF

J gene: TRBJ2-5
V gene: TRBV5-1
CDR3 protein: CASSLAVTEETQYF

J gene: TRBJ2-5
V gene: TRBV20-1
CDR3 protein: CSARTDILAGAQRRETQYF

J gene: TRBJ2-7
V gene: TRBV20-1
CDR3 protein: CSAGEPGTVSYEQYF

J gene: TRBJ1-2
V gene: TRBV6-5
CDR3 protein: CASSYLWTGRSYGYTF

J gene: TRBJ2-7
V gene: TRBV14
CDR3 protein: CASSQDVSPVVEQYF

J gene: TRBJ1-1
V gene: TRBV6-1
CDR3 protein: CASSSGLRNTEAFF

J gene: TRBJ2-3
V gene: TRBV6-1
CDR3 protein: CASRPGDSDTSTDTQYF

J gene: TRBJ2-2
V gene: TRBV7-7
CDR3 protein: CASSLAAGGNTGELFF

J gene: TRBJ1-2
V gene: TRBV2
CDR3 protein: CASSEFEKTYGYTF

J gene: TRBJ2-7
V gene: TRBV18
CDR3 protein: CASSPGGGQSLYEQYF

J gene: TRBJ2-1
V gene: TRBV18
CDR3 protein: CASSPSGTSVRNEQFF

J gene: TRBJ2-7
V gene: TRBV4-2
CDR3 protein: CASSLTPGTGGEQYF

J gene: TRBJ1-2
V gene: TRBV2
CDR3 protein: CATPTRGKGVGYTF

J gene: TRBJ2-2
V gene: TRBV3-1
CDR3 protein: CASSQVQGVTGELFF

J gene: TRBJ1-1
V gene: TRBV18
CDR3 protein: CASSPHATGDEAFF

J gene: TRBJ2-7
V gene: TRBV12-3/TRBV12-4
CDR3 protein: CASSPGLAPYEQYF

J gene: TRBJ2-1
V gene: TRBV27
CDR3 protein: CASSLTAGGIYNEQFF

J gene: TRBJ1-1
V gene: TRBV19
CDR3 protein: CASSIWENTEAFF

J gene: TRBJ2-2
V gene: TRBV5-1
CDR3 protein: CASSWGQTTGELFF

J gene: TRBJ1-2
V gene: TRBV4-1
CDR3 protein: CASSPRGDNYGYTF

J gene: TRBJ2-2
V gene: TRBV10-3
CDR3 protein: CAISSGLVRRMELFF

J gene: TRBJ2-5
V gene: TRBV28
CDR3 protein: CTSSLSRTPETQYF

J gene: TRBJ1-1
V gene: TRBV6-1
CDR3 protein: CASSPEYMNTEAFF

J gene: TRBJ1-2
V gene: TRBV5-1
CDR3 protein: CASSLAVGGNYGYTF

J gene: TRBJ2-3
V gene: TRBV6-2/TRBV6-3
CDR3 protein: CASPSLGTGSSDTQYF

J gene: TRBJ1-5
V gene: TRBV9
CDR3 protein: CASSGGQIDRNQPQHF

J gene: TRBJ1-1
V gene: TRBV7-8
CDR3 protein: CASSLEFQGLNTEAFF

J gene: TRBJ2-2
V gene: TRBV5-1
CDR3 protein: CASSLAFDTGELFF

J gene: TRBJ2-4
V gene: TRBV7-9
CDR3 protein: CASSHGPLTKNIQYF

J gene: TRBJ2-2
V gene: TRBV5-1
CDR3 protein: CASGTPRHSNTGELFF

J gene: TRBJ2-1
V gene: TRBV11-2
CDR3 protein: CASSLIAGGTYNEQFF

J gene: TRBJ2-3
V gene: TRBV5-4
CDR3 protein: CASSGGAGGSITDTQYF

J gene: TRBJ2-2
V gene: TRBV6-2/TRBV6-3
CDR3 protein: CASSSRGNTGELFF

J gene: TRBJ1-2
V gene: TRBV5-4
CDR3 protein: CASSAWGTDYGYTF

J gene: TRBJ2-7
V gene: TRBV5-1
CDR3 protein: CASSPRQTTSDSYEQYF

J gene: TRBJ2-7
V gene: TRBV20-1
CDR3 protein: CSARDPVATAAYEQYF

J gene: TRBJ2-7
V gene: TRBV5-1
CDR3 protein: CASSWTGPSYEQYF

J gene: TRBJ2-1
V gene: TRBV12-3/TRBV12-4
CDR3 protein: CASSDMPYNEQFF

J gene: TRBJ2-2
V gene: TRBV3-1
CDR3 protein: CASSQVGGAGTGELFF

J gene: TRBJ1-2
V gene: TRBV4-2
CDR3 protein: CASSHHYGYTF

J gene: TRBJ1-5
V gene: TRBV20-1
CDR3 protein: CSARSYGNQPQHF

J gene: TRBJ2-6
V gene: TRBV7-9
CDR3 protein: CASSSSGPGPNVLTF

J gene: TRBJ1-5
V gene: TRBV12-3/TRBV12-4
CDR3 protein: CASSSSEGPYSNQPQHF

J gene: TRBJ2-5
V gene: TRBV20-1
CDR3 protein: CSAHARTKETQYF

J gene: TRBJ2-1
V gene: TRBV7-9
CDR3 protein: CASSFGEWEQFF

J gene: TRBJ1-6
V gene: TRBV10-2
CDR3 protein: CASRVRTENSPLHF

J gene: TRBJ2-7
V gene: TRBV4-3
CDR3 protein: CASSQDWVGFTYEQYF

J gene: TRBJ2-1
V gene: TRBV5-1
CDR3 protein: CASSPPRDRGYNEQFF

J gene: TRBJ1-4
V gene: TRBV13
CDR3 protein: CASSFRVEEKLFF

J gene: TRBJ2-1
V gene: TRBV7-8
CDR3 protein: CASSLNGGRPSGDNEQFF

J gene: TRBJ2-2
V gene: TRBV6-1
CDR3 protein: CASSDPGTGALGELFF

J gene: TRBJ2-1
V gene: TRBV7-2
CDR3 protein: CASSFNNRLEVQFF

J gene: TRBJ1-6
V gene: TRBV3-1
CDR3 protein: CASSPGPWQGASPLHF

J gene: TRBJ2-7
V gene: TRBV2
CDR3 protein: CASRVGHCYEQYF